The rows below give T cell receptor beta chains drawn from one sample of a study of control samples from healthy donors and cancer patients. Clones were sequenced by immunoSEQ multiplex PCR, and TCRdb holds only the in-frame ones, with some missing. The table includes about 49,000 clones, around nine tenths detected once. Source material: PBMCs. All receptors derive from a man younger than 40 with colorectal cancer. The CDR3 runs from the conserved cysteine through the conserved F or W. A D gene is named only where the DNA matches it firmly. The listing skips clone size in some rows; elsewhere it reads once, few, many or a size class.

D gene	clone size	V gene	J gene	CDR3 length	CDR3 protein	CDR3 DNA
NA	once	TRBV6-5	TRBJ2-1	15	CASRPGLHSYNEQFF	TGTGCCAGCAGGCCGGGACTCCACTCCTACAATGAGCAGTTCTTC
NA	NA	TRBV10-2	TRBJ1-1	14	CASILSDMNTEAFF	TGCGCCAGCATTCTAAGCGACATGAACACTGAAGCTTTCTTT
NA	once	TRBV7-2	TRBJ1-1	15	CASSPKAGQNTEAFF	TGTGCCAGCAGCCCAAAGGCGGGGCAGAACACTGAAGCTTTCTTT
NA	NA	TRBV7-2	TRBJ1-6	15	CASRRTASLGVPLHF	TGTGCCAGCAGGCGGACAGCGTCCCTAGGTGTGCCCCTCCACTTT
NA	NA	TRBV5-8	TRBJ2-7	16	CASSRNQGLMAYEQYF	TGTGCCAGCAGCCGGAATCAGGGGCTTATGGCCTACGAGCAGTACTTC
NA	NA	TRBV7-9	TRBJ1-1	14	CASSGQKMNTEAFF	TGTGCCAGCAGCGGACAGAAAATGAACACTGAAGCTTTCTTT
NA	NA	TRBV7-2	TRBJ1-1	16	CASSLARRGMNTEAFF	TGTGCCAGCAGCTTAGCGCGGAGGGGAATGAACACTGAAGCTTTCTTT
TRBD1	NA	TRBV19	TRBJ1-4	15	CASSPGDREAEKLFF	TGTGCCAGTAGTCCCGGGGACAGGGAAGCTGAAAAACTGTTTTTT
NA	NA	TRBV5-1	TRBJ1-1	14	CASRSWTLASEAFF	TGCGCCAGCAGGTCTTGGACTCTAGCATCTGAAGCTTTCTTT
NA	NA	TRBV7-2	TRBJ1-2	15	CASSTTRGAGYGYTF	TGTGCCAGCAGCACCACCCGGGGGGCCGGCTATGGCTACACCTTC
TRBD2	NA	TRBV9	TRBJ2-1	15	CASSVGLAGYNEQFF	TGTGCCAGCAGCGTAGGACTAGCGGGGTACAATGAGCAGTTCTTC
NA	NA	TRBV5-1	TRBJ1-2	16	CASSLPYLGEVGGYTF	TGCGCCAGCAGCCTTCCTTATTTGGGGGAGGTTGGTGGCTACACCTTC
NA	few	TRBV6-6	TRBJ1-2	13	CASRFISQGGYTF	TGTGCCAGCAGATTTATTTCTCAAGGTGGCTACACCTTC
TRBD1	NA	TRBV7-9	TRBJ1-5	15	CASSLTGLSNQPQHF	TGTGCCAGCAGCCTGACAGGGCTTAGCAATCAGCCCCAGCATTTT
NA	NA	TRBV15	TRBJ1-1	14	CATSREISGTEAFF	TGTGCCACCAGCAGAGAAATAAGTGGCACTGAAGCTTTCTTT
NA	NA	TRBV6-4	TRBJ2-5	13	CASSEIGGETQYF	TGTGCCAGCAGTGAAATTGGGGGGGAGACCCAGTACTTC
NA	once	TRBV3-1/TRBV3-2	TRBJ2-7	16	CASSQKGGRITYEQYF	TGTGCCAGCAGCCAAAAGGGCGGGCGCATTACCTACGAGCAGTACTTC
NA	NA	TRBV6-5	TRBJ1-3	15	CASSSPAGSGNTIYF	TGTGCCAGCAGTTCCCCGGCAGGCTCTGGAAACACCATATATTTT
TRBD1	once	TRBV5-6	TRBJ2-7	16	CASSLNPGTGGGEQYF	TGTGCCAGCAGCTTGAACCCTGGGACAGGGGGCGGCGAGCAGTACTTC
NA	NA	TRBV4-3	TRBJ2-2	16	CASSQDGTLVTGELFF	TGCGCCAGCAGCCAAGACGGGACTCTGGTCACCGGGGAGCTGTTTTTT
NA	NA	TRBV4-1	TRBJ1-1	15	CASSPGGGLNTEAFF	TGCGCCAGCAGCCCTGGTGGGGGGCTGAACACTGAAGCTTTCTTT
NA	few	TRBV10-1	TRBJ2-5	13	CASLGRERETQYF	TGCGCCAGCCTAGGCAGGGAAAGGGAGACCCAGTACTTC
NA	NA	TRBV9	TRBJ1-6	14	CASSVASVNSPLHF	TGTGCCAGCAGCGTAGCGTCAGTTAATTCACCCCTCCACTTT
TRBD2	NA	TRBV5-1	TRBJ2-1	15	CASSPLAETHNEQFF	TGCGCCAGCAGCCCACTAGCGGAAACCCACAATGAGCAGTTCTTC
NA	NA	TRBV5-1	TRBJ2-1	15	CASSWTGTPGGEQFF	TGCGCCAGCAGCTGGACCGGGACACCGGGGGGTGAGCAGTTCTTC
TRBD1	NA	TRBV5-6	TRBJ1-2	16	CASSLVRDRVSEGYTF	TGTGCCAGCAGCTTGGTTCGGGACAGGGTTTCGGAAGGCTACACCTTC
NA	NA	TRBV7-8	TRBJ1-4	17	CASSLRAGSATNEKLFF	TGTGCCAGCAGCCTAAGGGCAGGGTCAGCAACTAATGAAAAACTGTTTTTT
NA	NA	TRBV14	TRBJ2-4	12	CASSQGGGVAYF	TGTGCCAGCAGCCAAGGTGGCGGGGTAGCGTACTTC
TRBD1	once	TRBV4-1	TRBJ1-2	14	CASSGTGRYYGYTF	TGCGCCAGCAGCGGGACAGGGAGGTACTATGGCTACACCTTC
NA	NA	TRBV7-2	TRBJ2-2	12	CASSSRTGELFF	TGTGCCAGCAGCTCCCGGACCGGGGAGCTGTTTTTT
NA	NA	TRBV4-2	TRBJ2-3	14	CASSLTTDRDTQYF	TGTGCCAGCAGCCTCACGACTGACAGGGATACGCAGTATTTT
NA	NA	TRBV5-1	TRBJ2-1	14	CASSLAESRVEQFF	TGCGCCAGCAGCTTGGCTGAGTCGCGGGTTGAGCAGTTCTTC
NA	NA	TRBV10-1	TRBJ2-3	16	CASSELSSRGADTQYF	TGCGCCAGCAGTGAGCTCTCATCCAGGGGTGCAGATACGCAGTATTTT
TRBD2	NA	TRBV29-1	TRBJ2-5	14	CSVGLRGAQETQYF	TGCAGCGTTGGCTTGCGGGGGGCTCAAGAGACCCAGTACTTC
TRBD2	NA	TRBV6-5	TRBJ2-3	14	CASSPSLARDTQYF	TGTGCCAGCAGTCCCTCACTAGCGAGGGATACGCAGTATTTT
NA	NA	TRBV25-1	TRBJ2-5	14	CASSEGTSQETQYF	TGTGCCAGCAGTGAGGGCACATCTCAAGAGACCCAGTACTTC
TRBD1	NA	TRBV5-4	TRBJ1-1	13	CASSRTGDTEAFF	TGTGCCAGCAGCCGGACAGGGGACACTGAAGCTTTCTTT
TRBD1	NA	TRBV18	TRBJ2-1	13	CASSPGQGFEQFF	TGTGCCAGCTCACCCGGACAGGGTTTTGAGCAGTTCTTC
TRBD2	NA	TRBV9	TRBJ2-5	14	CASSAGLAGETQYF	TGTGCCAGCAGCGCAGGACTAGCGGGGGAGACCCAGTACTTC
TRBD1	NA	TRBV3-1/TRBV3-2	TRBJ1-2	15	CASSSLRTGGFGYTF	TGTGCCAGCAGCTCCCTGAGGACAGGGGGATTTGGCTACACCTTC
NA	NA	TRBV18	TRBJ2-1	14	CASSSTGDYNEQFF	TGTGCCAGCTCAAGTACGGGGGATTACAATGAGCAGTTCTTC
NA	NA	TRBV18	TRBJ1-2	12	CASSQPDMSPTF	TGTGCCAGCTCACAACCGGACATGTCGCCCACCTTC
NA	NA	TRBV6-2/TRBV6-3	TRBJ1-1	14	CASSLTRMNTEAFF	TGTGCCAGCAGTTTGACAAGGATGAACACTGAAGCTTTCTTT
TRBD2	NA	TRBV7-9	TRBJ2-7	15	CASSFISGGAYEQYF	TGTGCCAGCAGCTTTATCAGCGGGGGGGCCTACGAGCAGTACTTC
NA	NA	TRBV3-1/TRBV3-2	TRBJ2-1	12	CASSQQLGLQFF	TGTGCCAGCAGCCAGCAGTTGGGCCTACAGTTCTTC
TRBD1	NA	TRBV10-3	TRBJ1-1	14	CAISATGEDTEAFF	TGTGCCATCAGCGCCACAGGGGAGGACACTGAAGCTTTCTTT
NA	NA	TRBV5-1	TRBJ2-1	13	CASSLDRVDEQFF	TGCGCCAGCAGCTTGGACAGGGTGGATGAGCAGTTCTTC
NA	NA	TRBV7-9	TRBJ2-1	13	CASSPSLRYEQFF	TGTGCCAGCAGCCCTTCTCTAAGGTATGAGCAGTTCTTC
TRBD1	NA	TRBV15	TRBJ1-1	17	CATSKTAVGTGGTEAFF	TGTGCCACCAGCAAGACTGCCGTGGGGACAGGGGGCACTGAAGCTTTCTTT
NA	NA	TRBV9	TRBJ2-3	18	CASSPRGGAGQGSDTQYF	TGTGCCAGCAGCCCGCGTGGTGGGGCAGGGCAGGGATCAGATACGCAGTATTTT
TRBD1	NA	TRBV6-1	TRBJ1-5	16	CASSEAETGGNRPQHF	TGTGCCAGCAGTGAAGCAGAAACAGGGGGCAATCGGCCCCAGCATTTT
NA	once	TRBV18	TRBJ1-1	16	CASSPSGWAANTEAFF	TGTGCCAGCTCACCATCGGGTTGGGCGGCGAACACTGAAGCTTTCTTT
NA	once	TRBV6-6	TRBJ2-3	16	CASSYAGRPNTDTQYF	TGTGCCAGCAGTTACGCGGGCAGACCTAACACAGATACGCAGTATTTT
TRBD1	NA	TRBV2	TRBJ2-2	16	CASTRTGTGVGGELFF	TGTGCCAGCACCCGAACCGGGACAGGGGTAGGCGGGGAGCTGTTTTTT
NA	NA	TRBV7-9	TRBJ2-6	13	CASSPPGANVLTF	TGTGCCAGCAGCCCCCCGGGGGCCAACGTCCTGACTTTC
TRBD1	NA	TRBV4-3	TRBJ1-3	17	CASSQDPGQGYGNTIYF	TGCGCCAGCAGCCAAGATCCGGGACAGGGATACGGAAACACCATATATTTT
NA	once	TRBV3-1/TRBV3-2	TRBJ2-2	12	CASSVIPGELFF	TGTGCCAGCAGCGTCATCCCCGGGGAGCTGTTTTTT